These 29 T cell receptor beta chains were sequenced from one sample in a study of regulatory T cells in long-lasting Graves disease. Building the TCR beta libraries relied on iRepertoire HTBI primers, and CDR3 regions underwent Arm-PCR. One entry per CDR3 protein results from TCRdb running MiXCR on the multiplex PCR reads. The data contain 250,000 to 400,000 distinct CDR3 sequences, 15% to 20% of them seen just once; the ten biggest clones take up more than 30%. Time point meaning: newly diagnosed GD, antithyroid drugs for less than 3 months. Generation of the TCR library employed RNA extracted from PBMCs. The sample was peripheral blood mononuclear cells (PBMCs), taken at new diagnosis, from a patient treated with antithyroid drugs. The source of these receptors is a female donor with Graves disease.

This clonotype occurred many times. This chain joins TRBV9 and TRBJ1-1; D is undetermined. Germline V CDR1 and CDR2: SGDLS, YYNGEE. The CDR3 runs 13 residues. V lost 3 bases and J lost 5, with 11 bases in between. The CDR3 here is CASSGQGWTEAFF. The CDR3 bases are TGTGCCAGCAGCGGACAAGGTTGGACTGAAGCTTTCTTT.

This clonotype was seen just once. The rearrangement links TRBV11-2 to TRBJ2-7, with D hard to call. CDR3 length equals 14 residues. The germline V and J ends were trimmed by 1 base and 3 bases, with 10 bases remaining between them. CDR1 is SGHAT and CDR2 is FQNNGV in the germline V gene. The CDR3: CASSLGLDLYEQYF. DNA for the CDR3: TGTGCCAGCAGCTTAGGGTTGGATCTCTACGAGCAGTACTTC.

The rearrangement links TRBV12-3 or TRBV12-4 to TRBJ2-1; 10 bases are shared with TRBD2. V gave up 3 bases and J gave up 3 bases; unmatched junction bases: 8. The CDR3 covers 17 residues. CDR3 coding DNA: TGTGCCAGCAGTTTGGGTCTAGCGGGAGCTGTCTACAATGAGCAGTTCTTC. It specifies CASSLGLAGAVYNEQFF.

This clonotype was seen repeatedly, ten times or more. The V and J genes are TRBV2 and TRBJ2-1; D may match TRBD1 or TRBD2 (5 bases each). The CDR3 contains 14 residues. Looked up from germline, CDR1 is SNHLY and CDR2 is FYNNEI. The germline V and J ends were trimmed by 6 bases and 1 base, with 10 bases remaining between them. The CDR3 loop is CASRGVLSYNEQFF. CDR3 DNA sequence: TGTGCCAGCAGGGGGGTCTTATCCTACAATGAGCAGTTCTTC.

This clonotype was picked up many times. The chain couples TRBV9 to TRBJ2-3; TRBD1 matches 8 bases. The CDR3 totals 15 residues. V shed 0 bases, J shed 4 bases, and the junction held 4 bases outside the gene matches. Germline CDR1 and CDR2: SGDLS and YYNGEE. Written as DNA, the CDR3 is TGTGCCAGCAGCGTAGAGGGGACAGGAGCAGATACGCAGTATTTT. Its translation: CASSVEGTGADTQYF.

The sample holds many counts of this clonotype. This chain's CDR3 is CASSPATGNTIYF. The DNA for the CDR3 is TGTGCCAGCAGCCCAGCGACTGGAAACACCATATATTTT. The chain combines TRBV7-6 with TRBJ1-3, with D hard to call. The CDR3 is 13 amino acids. CDR1 SGHVS and CDR2 FNYEAQ come from the germline V gene. V lost 5 bases to trimming and J lost 2 bases, with 7 bases between them.

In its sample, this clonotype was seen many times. CDR3 amino acids: CASSTQGQGISYEQYF. The DNA of the CDR3 is TGTGCCAGCAGTACCCAGGGACAGGGGATCTCCTACGAGCAGTACTTC. This chain joins TRBV28 and TRBJ2-7; 10 positions match TRBD1. V gave up 5 bases and J gave up 0 bases; unmatched junction bases: 7. The CDR3 runs 16 residues. Germline lookup yields CDR1 MDHEN and CDR2 SYDVKM.

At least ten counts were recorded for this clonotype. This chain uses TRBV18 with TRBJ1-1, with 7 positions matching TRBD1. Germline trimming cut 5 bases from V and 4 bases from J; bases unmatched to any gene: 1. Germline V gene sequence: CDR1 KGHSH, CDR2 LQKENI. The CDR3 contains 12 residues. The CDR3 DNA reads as TGTGCCAGCTCAACAGGGGTCACTGAAGCTTTCTTT. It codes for CASSTGVTEAFF. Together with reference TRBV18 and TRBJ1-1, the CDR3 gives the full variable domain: NAGVMQNPRHLVRRRGQEARLRCSPMKGHSHVYWYRQLPEEGLKFMVYLQKENIIDESGMPKERFSAEFPKEGPSILRIQQVVRGDSAAYFCASSTGVTEAFFGQGTRLTVV.

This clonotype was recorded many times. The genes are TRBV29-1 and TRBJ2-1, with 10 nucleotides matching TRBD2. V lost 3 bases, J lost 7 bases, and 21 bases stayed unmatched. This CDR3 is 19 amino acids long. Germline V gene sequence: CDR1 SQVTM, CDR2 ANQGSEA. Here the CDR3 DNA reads TGCAGCGTTGATTCGAACAGGGGGTATGCTAGCGGGAGTGTAAATGAGCAGTTCTTC. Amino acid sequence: CSVDSNRGYASGSVNEQFF.

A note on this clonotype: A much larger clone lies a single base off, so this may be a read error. The chain's CDR3 is CASSTPSSVSHYGYTF. The CDR3, as DNA: TGTGCCAGCAGCACACCCTCAAGCGTATCTCACTATGGCTACACCTTC. This rearrangement joins TRBV5-8 to TRBJ1-2, with no clear D. Germline CDR1 and CDR2: SGHTS and YDEGEE. This CDR3 contains 16 residues. The germline V and J ends were trimmed by 4 bases and 3 bases, with 19 bases remaining between them.

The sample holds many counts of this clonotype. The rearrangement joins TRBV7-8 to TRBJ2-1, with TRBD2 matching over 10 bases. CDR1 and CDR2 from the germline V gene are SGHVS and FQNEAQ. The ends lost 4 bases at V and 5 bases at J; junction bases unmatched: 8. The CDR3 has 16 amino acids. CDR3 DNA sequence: TGTGCCAGCAGCTCCCGAAGGCTAGCGGGGGACAATGAGCAGTTCTTC. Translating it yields CASSSRRLAGDNEQFF.

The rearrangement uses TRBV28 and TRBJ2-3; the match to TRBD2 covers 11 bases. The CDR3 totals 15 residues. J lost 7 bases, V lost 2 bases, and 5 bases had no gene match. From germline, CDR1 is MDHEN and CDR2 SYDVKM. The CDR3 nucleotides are TGTGCCAGCAGTTTAACTAGCGGGAGCTTGCATACGCAGTATTTT. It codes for CASSLTSGSLHTQYF.

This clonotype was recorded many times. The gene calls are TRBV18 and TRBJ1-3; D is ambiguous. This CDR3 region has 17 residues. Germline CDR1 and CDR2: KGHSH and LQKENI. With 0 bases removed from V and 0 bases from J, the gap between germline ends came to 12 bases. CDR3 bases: TGTGCCAGCTCACCACCGATCGGAGGGAGCTCTGGAAACACCATATATTTT. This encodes CASSPPIGGSSGNTIYF.

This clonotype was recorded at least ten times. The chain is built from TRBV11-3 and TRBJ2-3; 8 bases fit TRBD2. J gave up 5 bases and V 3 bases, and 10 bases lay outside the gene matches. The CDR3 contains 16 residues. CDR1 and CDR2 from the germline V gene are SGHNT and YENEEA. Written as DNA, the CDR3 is TGTGCCAGCAGCTTTCCCCTGGGACTAGAAGGAGATACGCAGTATTTT. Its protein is CASSFPLGLEGDTQYF. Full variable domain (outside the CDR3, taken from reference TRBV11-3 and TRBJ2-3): EAGVVQSPRYKIIEKKQPVAFWCNPISGHNTLYWYLQNLGQGPELLIRYENEEAVDDSQLPKDRFSAERLKGVDSTLKIQPAELGDSAVYLCASSFPLGLEGDTQYFGPGTRLTVL.

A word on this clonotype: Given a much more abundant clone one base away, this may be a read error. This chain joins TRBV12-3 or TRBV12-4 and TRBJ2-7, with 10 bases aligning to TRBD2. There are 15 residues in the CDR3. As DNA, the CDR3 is TGTGCCAGCAGTCCTGGACTAGCGGCCTCCTACGGGCAGTACTTC. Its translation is CASSPGLAASYGQYF.

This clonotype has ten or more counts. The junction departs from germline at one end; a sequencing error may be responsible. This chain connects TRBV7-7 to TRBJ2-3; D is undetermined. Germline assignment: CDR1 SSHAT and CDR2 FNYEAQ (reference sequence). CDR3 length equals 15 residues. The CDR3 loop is CASSPGIGYTDTQYF. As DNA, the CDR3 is TGTGCTAGCAGCCCGGGCATCGGATACACAGATACGCAGTATTTT.

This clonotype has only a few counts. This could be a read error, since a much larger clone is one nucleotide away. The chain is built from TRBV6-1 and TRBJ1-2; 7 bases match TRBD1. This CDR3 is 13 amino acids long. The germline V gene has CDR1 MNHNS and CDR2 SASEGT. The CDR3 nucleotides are TGTGCCAACAGTGGGGGACAGCGCTATGGCTACACCTTC. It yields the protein CANSGGQRYGYTF.

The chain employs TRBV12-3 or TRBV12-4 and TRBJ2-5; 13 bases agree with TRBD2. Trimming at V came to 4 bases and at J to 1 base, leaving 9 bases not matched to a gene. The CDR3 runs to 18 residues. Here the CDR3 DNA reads TGTGCCAGCAGTTCTTCACTAGCGGGAGGGTCCCCCCAAGAGACCCAGTACTTC. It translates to CASSSSLAGGSPQETQYF.

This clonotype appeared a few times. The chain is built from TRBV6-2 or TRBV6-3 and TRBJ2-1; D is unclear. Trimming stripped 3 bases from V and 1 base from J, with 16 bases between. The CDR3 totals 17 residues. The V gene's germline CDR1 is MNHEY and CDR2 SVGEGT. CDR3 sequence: CASSYSAASSSYNEQFF. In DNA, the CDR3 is TGTGCCAGCAGTTATTCGGCTGCCTCCTCGTCCTACAATGAGCAGTTCTTC.

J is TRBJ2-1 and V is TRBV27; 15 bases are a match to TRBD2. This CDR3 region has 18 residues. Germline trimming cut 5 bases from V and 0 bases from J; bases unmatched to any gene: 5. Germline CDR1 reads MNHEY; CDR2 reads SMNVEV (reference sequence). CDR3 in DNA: TGTGCCAGCAGTCCCGGGACTAGCGGGAGGAACTCCTACAATGAGCAGTTCTTC. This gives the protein CASSPGTSGRNSYNEQFF.

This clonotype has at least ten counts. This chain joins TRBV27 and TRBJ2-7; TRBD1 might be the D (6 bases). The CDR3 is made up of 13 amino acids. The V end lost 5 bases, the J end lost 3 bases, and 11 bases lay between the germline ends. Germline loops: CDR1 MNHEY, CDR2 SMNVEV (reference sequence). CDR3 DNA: TGTGCCAGCAGTCAGGGGCCTATCTACGAGCAGTACTTC. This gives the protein CASSQGPIYEQYF.

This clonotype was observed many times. DNA of the CDR3: TGTGCCAGTAGAAAACAGGGCTTGGAGGCCGGGGAGCTGTTTTTT. Translation: CASRKQGLEAGELFF. The chain has TRBV19 and TRBJ2-2; D is perhaps TRBD1 (6 bases). Germline V gene sequence: CDR1 LNHDA, CDR2 SQIVND (reference sequence). V was shortened by 6 bases and J by 6 bases, with 17 bases between the two germline ends. The length of the CDR3 is 15 residues. Variable domain in full (rest from reference TRBV19 and TRBJ2-2): DGGITQSPKYLFRKEGQNVTLSCEQNLNHDAMYWYRQDPGQGLRLIYYSQIVNDFQKGDIAEGYSVSREKKESFPLTVTSAQKNPTAFYLCASRKQGLEAGELFFGEGSRLTVL.

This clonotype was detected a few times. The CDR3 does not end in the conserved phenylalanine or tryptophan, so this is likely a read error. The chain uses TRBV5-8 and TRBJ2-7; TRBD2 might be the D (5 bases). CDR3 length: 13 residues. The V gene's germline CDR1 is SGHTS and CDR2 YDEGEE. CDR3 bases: TGCGCCAGCAGCTTGGCCGGGACCTACGAGCAGTACTCC. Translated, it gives CASSLAGTYEQYS.

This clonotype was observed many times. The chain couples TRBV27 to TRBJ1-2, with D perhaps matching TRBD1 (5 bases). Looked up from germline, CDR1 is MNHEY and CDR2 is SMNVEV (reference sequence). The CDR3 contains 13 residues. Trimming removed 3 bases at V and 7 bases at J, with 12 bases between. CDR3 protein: CASSLSRATGYTF. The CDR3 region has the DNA TGTGCCAGCAGTTTGTCCAGGGCGACTGGCTACACCTTC.

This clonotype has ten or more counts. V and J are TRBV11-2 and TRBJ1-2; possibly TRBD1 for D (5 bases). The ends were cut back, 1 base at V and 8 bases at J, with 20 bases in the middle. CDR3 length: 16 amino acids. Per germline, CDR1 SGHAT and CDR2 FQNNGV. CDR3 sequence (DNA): TGTGCCAGCAGCTTAGGGGGCGGGTGGCAGGGTCGGGGCTACACCTTC. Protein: CASSLGGGWQGRGYTF.

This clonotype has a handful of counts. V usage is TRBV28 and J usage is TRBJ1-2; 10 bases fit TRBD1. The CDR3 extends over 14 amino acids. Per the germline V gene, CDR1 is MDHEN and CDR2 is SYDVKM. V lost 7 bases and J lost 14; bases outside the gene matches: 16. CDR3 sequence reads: CASIGTGVSMDRTF. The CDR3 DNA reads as TGTGCCAGCATAGGGACAGGGGTTTCAATGGATCGGACCTTC.

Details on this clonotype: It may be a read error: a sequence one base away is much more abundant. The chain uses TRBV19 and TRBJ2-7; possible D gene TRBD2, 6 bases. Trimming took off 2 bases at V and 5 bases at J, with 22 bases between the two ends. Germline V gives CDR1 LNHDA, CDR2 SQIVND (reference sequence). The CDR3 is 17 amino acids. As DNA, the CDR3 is TGTGCCAGTAGTATATTCCCCGGGAGAGGCCCGACCCACGAGCAGTACTTC. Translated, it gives CASSIFPGRGPTHEQYF.

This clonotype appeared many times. DNA for the CDR3: TGTGCCAGCAGTTTCCGGGTCGGGGAGCTGTTTTTT. Residues: CASSFRVGELFF. The gene calls are TRBV12-3 or TRBV12-4 and TRBJ2-2; D is uncertain. The CDR3 length is 12 residues. V lost 3 bases, J lost 7 bases, and 6 bases lay in between.

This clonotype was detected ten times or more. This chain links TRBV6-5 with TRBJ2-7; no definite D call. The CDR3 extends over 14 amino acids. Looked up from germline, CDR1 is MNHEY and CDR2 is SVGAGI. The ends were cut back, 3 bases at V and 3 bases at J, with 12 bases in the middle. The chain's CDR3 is CASSYSSRNYEQYF. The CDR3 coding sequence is TGTGCCAGCAGTTATAGCAGCCGGAACTACGAGCAGTACTTC.